This paragraph covers one T cell receptor (beta chain) sequence. The CDR3 spans 17 residues. Germline CDR1 reads LGHNA; CDR2 reads YSLEER. V lost 3 bases to trimming and J lost 4 bases; unmatched junction nucleotides: 10. This sample is part of a study of cytomegalovirus exposure and HLA in healthy donors. The PCR ran on 60 Vbeta and 13 Jbeta primers. Using immunoSEQ multiplex PCR, the repertoire was profiled, and TCRdb retains in-frame clones only, with some absent. The sample holds about 190,000 clones, 70% to 90% seen once. This receptor was obtained from a woman aged 18-35 years in good health and CMV-seronegative. Source material: PBMCs. This chain connects TRBV4-3 to TRBJ1-1, with 11 bases aligning to TRBD1. The CDR3 loop reads CASSHGPPGQGVTEAFF. CDR3 sequence (DNA): TGCGCCAGCAGCCACGGACCTCCGGGACAGGGGGTCACTGAAGCTTTCTTT.